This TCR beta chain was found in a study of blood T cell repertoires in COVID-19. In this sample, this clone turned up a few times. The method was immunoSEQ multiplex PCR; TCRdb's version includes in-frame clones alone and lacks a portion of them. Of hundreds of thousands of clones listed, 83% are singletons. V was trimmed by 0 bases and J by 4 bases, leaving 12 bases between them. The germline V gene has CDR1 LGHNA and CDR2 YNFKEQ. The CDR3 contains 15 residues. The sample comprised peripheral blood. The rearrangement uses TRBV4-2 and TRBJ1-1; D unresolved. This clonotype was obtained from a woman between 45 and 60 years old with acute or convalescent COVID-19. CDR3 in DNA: TGTGCCAGCAGCCAAGATCTGGGGAGGATCACTGAAGCTTTCTTT. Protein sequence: CASSQDLGRITEAFF.